This TCR beta chain is drawn from a study of blood T cell repertoires in COVID-19. Across the study: The United States, Italy and Spain provided the acute and convalescent COVID-19 samples.

Per the study methods: Amplification of reference gene primers provided the estimated nucleated cell counts. Profiling relied on immunoSEQ multiplex PCR, and the TCRdb table lists in-frame clones only, not all of them. D and trimming come from the DNA, and the V and J calls and clone size come from that table. The sample includes about 160,000 clones, just over 90% of them seen just once. Sequences were obtained from peripheral blood. This clonotype originated in a woman aged 55-70 years with COVID-19, enrolled during active disease.

In DNA form, the CDR3 reads TGTGCCAGCAGTTACCCTGGGACACCCCTGGGAGAGACCCAGTACTTC. Its translation is CASSYPGTPLGETQYF. The chain recombines TRBV6-2 or TRBV6-3 with TRBJ2-5; D might be TRBD1 (6 bases). This CDR3 comprises 16 residues. V lost 2 bases, J lost 4 bases, and 17 bases lay in between. The germline V gene encodes CDR1 MNHEY and CDR2 SVGEGT.